A selection of T cell receptor beta chains follows, all from one sample in a study of cytomegalovirus exposure and HLA in healthy donors. Only in-frame clones appear in the TCRdb table, and some are missing; sequencing was by immunoSEQ multiplex PCR. The repertoire has hundreds of thousands of clones, around 80% of them found once; the top ten carry 2.5% to 3%. The sample taken for sequencing was PBMCs. These receptors were taken from a woman between 55 and 75 years old in good health and CMV-seropositive. CDR3s include the opening cysteine and the closing phenylalanine or tryptophan.

TRBV5-1	TRBJ2-6	CASSLGVHSGANVLTF
TRBV5-8	TRBJ1-1	CASSYQGSDTEAFF
TRBV5-5	TRBJ2-7	CASSLSGTTTYEQYF
TRBV2	TRBJ2-3	CASSEFLADTDTQYF
TRBV4-3	TRBJ1-4	CASSRIFGTNEKLFF
TRBV2	TRBJ2-2	CASSDPAGPLTGELFF
TRBV29-1	TRBJ2-3	CSAPYGATQYF
TRBV6-1	TRBJ1-1	CASSAWGVNTEAFF
TRBV6-1	TRBJ2-7	CASSPPQREQYF
TRBV7-8	TRBJ1-1	CASSLEYWTEAFF
TRBV7-3	TRBJ2-7	CASRPSGGSPYEQYF
TRBV20-1	TRBJ1-1	CSARKTVEAFF
TRBV5-1	TRBJ1-1	CASSLAVGAGAEAFF
TRBV14	TRBJ2-3	CASSQLTGTSTQYF
TRBV7-6	TRBJ2-1	CASSFGLAGNNEQFF
TRBV13	TRBJ1-1	CASSPGTYTEAFF
TRBV2	TRBJ1-5	CASSVRTGSNQPQHF
TRBV28	TRBJ1-2	CASSFGRGLGGYTF
TRBV9	TRBJ1-2	CASSVDYGSNYGYTF
TRBV28	TRBJ2-3	CASSFSGASSDTQYF
TRBV5-4	TRBJ1-3	CASSLQASGNTIYF
TRBV2	TRBJ2-3	CASKAGEGDTQYF
TRBV5-1	TRBJ1-5	CASSPSDRGPGQPQHF
TRBV9	TRBJ2-2	CASSVGLNTGELFF
TRBV30	TRBJ2-7	CAWSVLAGDGEQYF
TRBV5-1	TRBJ2-3	CASSPTGFPGDTQYF
TRBV15	TRBJ2-5	CATSRGWASGGMETQYF
TRBV5-4	TRBJ2-1	CASSLAYGAGEAYNEQFF
TRBV5-1	TRBJ1-1	CASSLDRGTEAFF
TRBV27	TRBJ2-1	CASSFRRGVLSYNEQFF
TRBV7-8	TRBJ1-1	CASSLWGENTEAFF
TRBV5-4	TRBJ1-4	CASSLHQGRGLREKLFF
TRBV30	TRBJ1-1	CAAPGTGGTEAFF
TRBV28	TRBJ2-7	CASSSPVMQYF
TRBV9	TRBJ2-3	CASSVNGDYPDTQYF
TRBV7-8	TRBJ2-7	CASRGGTRGRSTYEQYF
TRBV19	TRBJ1-2	CASRGGRENRYGYTF
TRBV6-5	TRBJ1-5	CASSYGSGSNQPQHF
TRBV28	TRBJ1-2	CASRPHGGNYGYTF
TRBV10-2	TRBJ2-1	CASTEGGPQGGEQFF
TRBV4-1	TRBJ1-1	CASSQDNLGLRGTEAFF
TRBV7-2	TRBJ1-6	CASSLEWRSYNSPLLF
TRBV2	TRBJ1-5	CASRGRADQPQHF
TRBV5-1	TRBJ1-1	CASSLGQQNTEAFF
TRBV6-5	TRBJ1-5	CASRTKTGGNQPQHF